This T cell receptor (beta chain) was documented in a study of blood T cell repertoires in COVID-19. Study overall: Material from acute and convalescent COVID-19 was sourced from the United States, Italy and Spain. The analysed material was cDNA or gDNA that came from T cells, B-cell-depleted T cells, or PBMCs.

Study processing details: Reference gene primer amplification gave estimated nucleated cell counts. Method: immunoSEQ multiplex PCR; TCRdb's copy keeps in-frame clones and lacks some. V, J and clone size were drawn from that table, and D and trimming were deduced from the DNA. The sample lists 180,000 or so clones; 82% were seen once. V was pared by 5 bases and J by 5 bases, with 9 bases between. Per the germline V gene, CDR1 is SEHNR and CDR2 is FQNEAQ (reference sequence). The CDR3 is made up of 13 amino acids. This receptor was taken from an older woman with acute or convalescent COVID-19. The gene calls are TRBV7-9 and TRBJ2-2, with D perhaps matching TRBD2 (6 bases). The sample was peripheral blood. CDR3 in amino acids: CASSPGLTGELFF. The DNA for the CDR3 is TGTGCCAGCAGCCCGGGACTGACCGGGGAGCTGTTTTTT.